Presented here are 18 T cell receptor beta chains from one specimen sequenced in a study of T cells in Graves' hyperthyroidism and ophthalmopathy. Researchers amplified the TCR beta CDR3 regions from RNA transcripts. A set of HTBI primers served as the primers for a first-round RT-PCR of the TCR CDR3. In TCRdb, the multiplex PCR reads were re-called with MiXCR into one record per CDR3 protein. The sample contains hundreds of thousands of distinct CDR3 sequences, roughly 15% of which appear only once. Material for sequencing was blood. The receptors shown here come from a woman in her late teens or twenties with Graves' hyperthyroidism.

V usage is TRBV28 and J usage is TRBJ2-2; no firm D call. Looked up from germline, CDR1 is MDHEN and CDR2 is SYDVKM. Trimming shortened V by 3 bases and J by 2 bases, and 7 bases separated the two germline ends. The CDR3 contains 14 residues. This CDR3 reads CASSFDGNTGELFF. CDR3 in DNA: TGTGCCAGCAGTTTCGACGGAAACACCGGGGAGCTGTTTTTT. The full variable domain, completed using reference TRBV28 and TRBJ2-2, is DVKVTQSSRYLVKRTGEKVFLECVQDMDHENMFWYRQDPGLGLRLIYFSYDVKMKEKGDIPEGYSVSREKKERFSLILESASTNQTSMYLCASSFDGNTGELFFGEGSRLTVL.

The chain uses TRBV20-1 and TRBJ2-5; either TRBD1 or TRBD2 may fit D (7 bases each). This CDR3 spans 16 amino acids. V was cut by 1 base and J by 13 bases, with 28 bases left in between. In germline, CDR1 is DFQATT, CDR2 SNEGSKA (reference sequence). This CDR3 reads CSARALLRGGTSSRYF. CDR3 bases: TGCAGTGCTAGAGCCCTCCTCAGGGGGGGGACGTCATCTCGGTACTTC.

In its sample, this clonotype was seen many times. This chain joins TRBV27 and TRBJ2-5; D is uncertain. Germline assignment: CDR1 MNHEY and CDR2 SMNVEV (reference sequence). V was clipped by 3 bases and J by 2 bases, with 10 bases between them. This CDR3 is 14 amino acids long. The DNA for the CDR3 is TGTGCCAGCAGTTTCTCCTGGGCTCAAGAGACCCAGTACTTC. Translated: CASSFSWAQETQYF.

This clonotype showed up just a few times. The rearrangement links TRBV20-1 to TRBJ2-5; D may be TRBD2 (5 bases). Germline V gives CDR1 DFQATT, CDR2 SNEGSKA (reference sequence). This CDR3 spans 13 amino acids. Trimming shortened V by 7 bases and J by 2 bases, and 14 bases separated the two germline ends. The CDR3 nucleotides read TGCAGTGGAAAGACGGGATCACAAGAGACCCAGTACTTC. Its protein product is CSGKTGSQETQYF.

Of note for this clonotype: Compared with germline, one end of the junction differs, possibly owing to a read error. The chain joins TRBV12-3 or TRBV12-4 to TRBJ2-7; D may be TRBD2 (5 bases). This CDR3 is built from 13 residues. Here the CDR3 DNA reads TGTGCCAGCAGTCCGACACGGGGATACGGGCAGTACTTC. This sequence encodes CASSPTRGYGQYF.

The chain has TRBV9 and TRBJ2-7, with D maybe TRBD2 (6 bases). CDR3 length equals 14 residues. The V end lost 5 bases, the J end lost 0 bases, and 12 bases lay between the germline ends. Germline values: CDR1 SGDLS, CDR2 YYNGEE. This CDR3 is CASSGGQSSYEQYF. CDR3 nucleotides: TGTGCCAGCAGTGGAGGGCAAAGCTCCTACGAGCAGTACTTC.

This clonotype has at least ten counts. This chain links TRBV3-1 with TRBJ2-5, with 9 bases matching TRBD1. The ends lost 3 bases at V and 4 bases at J; junction bases unmatched: 6. CDR3 length: 15 amino acids. Germline values: CDR1 LGHDT, CDR2 YNNKEL (reference sequence). The CDR3 loop is CASSQEGQGLETQYF. CDR3 nucleotides: TGTGCCAGCAGCCAGGAAGGACAGGGGTTAGAGACCCAGTACTTC.

This clonotype was recorded at least ten times. The rearrangement uses TRBV28 and TRBJ2-3, with D hard to call. Germline V gene data show CDR1 as MDHEN and CDR2 as SYDVKM. The CDR3 spans 16 residues. With 3 bases removed from V and 2 bases from J, the gap between germline ends came to 15 bases. CDR3 protein: CASSLGLGPDTDTQYF. The CDR3 bases are TGTGCCAGCAGTTTGGGTCTCGGGCCAGACACAGATACGCAGTATTTT.

This clonotype was recorded only once. V usage is TRBV19 and J usage is TRBJ1-1; D uncertain. The germline V gene has CDR1 LNHDA and CDR2 SQIVND (reference sequence). The CDR3 has 12 residues. Between the trimmed V and J ends, which lost 9 bases and 5 bases, there was a span of 13 bases. DNA for the CDR3: TGTGCCAGCGCTTTTTTGGGGACTGAAGCTTTCTTT. Amino acids: CASAFLGTEAFF.

This clonotype was found many times. The gene calls are TRBV12-3 or TRBV12-4 and TRBJ2-1; 11 nucleotides align to TRBD2. Germline trimming cut 6 bases from V and 3 bases from J; bases unmatched to any gene: 7. The CDR3 is 16 residues long. The CDR3 loop is CASSSSGRAFYNEQFF. In DNA form, the CDR3 reads TGTGCCAGCAGCAGTAGCGGGAGGGCCTTCTACAATGAGCAGTTCTTC.

This chain uses TRBV4-1 with TRBJ1-5; tentatively, D is TRBD1 (6 bases). CDR1 MGHRA and CDR2 YSYEKL come from the germline V gene. The CDR3 has 20 residues. V shed 1 base and J shed 0 bases, with 22 bases lying between them. CDR3 in DNA: TGCGCCAGCAGCCAAGTAGGGAGAACAGGGAAATGGTATAGCAATCAGCCCCAGCATTTT. Translated, it gives CASSQVGRTGKWYSNQPQHF.

This clonotype has only a few counts. The chain couples TRBV11-2 to TRBJ2-6, with D possibly matching TRBD1 (6 bases). The CDR3 consists of 23 residues. CDR1 is SGHAT, CDR2 FQNNGV, per germline. V lost 4 bases, J lost 0 bases, and 31 bases lay in between. The CDR3 loop is CASSSLIFRIVGQPHSGANVLTF. CDR3 nucleotides: TGTGCCAGCAGCTCACTTATCTTTCGGATTGTCGGACAGCCTCACTCTGGGGCCAACGTCCTGACTTTC.

This clonotype has a handful of counts. The chain links TRBV6-2 or TRBV6-3 to TRBJ2-7; tentative D call: TRBD2 (7 bases). Germline loops: CDR1 MNHEY, CDR2 SVGEGT. Trimming removed 1 base at V and 5 bases at J, with 9 bases between. CDR3 size: 13 residues. CDR3 sequence: CASSYWEGDEQYF. CDR3 in DNA: TGTGCCAGCAGTTACTGGGAGGGGGACGAGCAGTACTTC.

This clonotype was counted at least ten times. V gene TRBV30 combines with J gene TRBJ2-5, with a possible D match to TRBD2 (6 bases). V was shortened by 0 bases and J by 5 bases, with 10 bases between the two germline ends. There are 13 residues in the CDR3. Germline loops: CDR1 GTSNPN, CDR2 SVGIG (reference sequence). CDR3 in amino acids: CAWSVLAGETQYF. CDR3 sequence (DNA): TGTGCCTGGAGTGTACTAGCAGGGGAGACCCAGTACTTC.

This clonotype was found a few times. V is TRBV24-1 and J is TRBJ2-2, with D tentatively TRBD1 (6 bases). V lost 1 base to trimming and J lost 6 bases, with 11 bases between them. The CDR3 consists of 15 residues. The germline gives CDR1 KGHDR, CDR2 SFDVKD. The CDR3 sequence: CATSDFRRGAGELFF. In DNA form, the CDR3 reads TGTGCCACCAGTGATTTTCGCAGGGGAGCCGGGGAGCTGTTTTTT.

This clonotype was counted at least ten times. The V and J genes are TRBV11-2 and TRBJ2-2, with D possibly being TRBD1 (5 bases). Germline-derived CDR1 and CDR2 are SGHAT and FQNNGV. Trimming left V 0 bases short and J 4 bases short, with 6 bases between. This CDR3 is built from 14 residues. The CDR3 spells CASSLDRVTGELFF. CDR3 coding DNA: TGTGCCAGCAGCTTAGACAGGGTCACCGGGGAGCTGTTTTTT.

This clonotype has a count of ten or more. The J gene is TRBJ1-2, the V gene TRBV9; tentative D call: TRBD1 (5 bases). The germline V gene has CDR1 SGDLS and CDR2 YYNGEE. Trimming cost V 0 bases and J 4 bases, with 19 bases left between them. The length of the CDR3 is 17 residues. The CDR3 is CASSVAPLSQGVYGYTF. DNA for the CDR3: TGTGCCAGCAGCGTAGCTCCCCTCAGCCAGGGTGTCTATGGCTACACCTTC.

The chain links TRBV4-3 to TRBJ2-1; D call uncertain. Deletions cut 5 bases from V and 0 bases from J, with 11 bases between. Germline-derived CDR1 and CDR2 are LGHNA and YSLEER. The CDR3 covers 15 residues. CDR3 sequence reads: CASSVGGFSYNEQFF. CDR3 coding DNA: TGCGCCAGCAGCGTAGGTGGGTTCTCCTACAATGAGCAGTTCTTC.